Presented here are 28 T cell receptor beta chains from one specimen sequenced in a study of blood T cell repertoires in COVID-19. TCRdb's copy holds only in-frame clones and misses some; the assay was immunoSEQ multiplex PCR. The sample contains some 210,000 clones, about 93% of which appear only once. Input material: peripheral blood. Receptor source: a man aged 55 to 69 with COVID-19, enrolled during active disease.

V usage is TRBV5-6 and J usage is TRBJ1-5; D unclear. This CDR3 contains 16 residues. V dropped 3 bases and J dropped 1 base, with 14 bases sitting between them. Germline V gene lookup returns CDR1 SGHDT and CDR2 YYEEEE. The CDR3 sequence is CASSSLRHGSNQPQHF. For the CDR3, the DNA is TGTGCCAGCAGCTCCTTACGACACGGAAGCAATCAGCCCCAGCATTTT.

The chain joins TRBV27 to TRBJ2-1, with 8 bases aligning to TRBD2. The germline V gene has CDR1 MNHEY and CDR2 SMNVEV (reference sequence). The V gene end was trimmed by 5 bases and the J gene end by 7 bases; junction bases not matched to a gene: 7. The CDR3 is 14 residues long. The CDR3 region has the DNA TGTGCCAGCAGTGCCGGGGGGGCCGGGAATGAGCAGTTCTTC. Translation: CASSAGGAGNEQFF.

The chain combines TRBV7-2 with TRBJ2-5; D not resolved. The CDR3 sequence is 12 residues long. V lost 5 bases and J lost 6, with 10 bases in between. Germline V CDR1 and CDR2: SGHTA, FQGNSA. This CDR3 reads CASSQQLQTQYF. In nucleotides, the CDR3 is TGTGCCAGCAGCCAACAGTTGCAGACCCAGTACTTC.

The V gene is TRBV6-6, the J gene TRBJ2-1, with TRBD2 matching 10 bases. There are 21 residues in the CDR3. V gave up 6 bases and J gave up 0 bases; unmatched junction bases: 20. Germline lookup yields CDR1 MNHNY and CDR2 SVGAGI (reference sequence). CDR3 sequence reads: CASSHRILAGRPMGSYNEQFF. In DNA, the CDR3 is TGTGCCAGCAGCCACAGAATACTAGCGGGGAGGCCCATGGGCTCCTACAATGAGCAGTTCTTC.

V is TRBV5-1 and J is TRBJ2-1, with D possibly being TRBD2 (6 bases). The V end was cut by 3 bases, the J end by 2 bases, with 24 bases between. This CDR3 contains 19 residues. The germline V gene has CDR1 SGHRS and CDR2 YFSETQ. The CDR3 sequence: CASSSAGGEGQTPYNEQFF. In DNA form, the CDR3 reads TGCGCCAGCAGCTCGGCCGGGGGAGAAGGCCAGACCCCCTACAATGAGCAGTTCTTC. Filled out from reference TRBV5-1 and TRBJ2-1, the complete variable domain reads KAGVTQTPRYLIKTRGQQVTLSCSPISGHRSVSWYQQTPGQGLQFLFEYFSETQRNKGNFPGRFSGRQFSNSRSEMNVSTLELGDSALYLCASSSAGGEGQTPYNEQFFGPGTRLTVL.

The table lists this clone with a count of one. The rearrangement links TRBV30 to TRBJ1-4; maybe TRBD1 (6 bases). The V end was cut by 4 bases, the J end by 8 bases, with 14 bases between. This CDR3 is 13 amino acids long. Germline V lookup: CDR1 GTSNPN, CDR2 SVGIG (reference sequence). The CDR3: CAWTRQAGEKLFF. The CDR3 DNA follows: TGTGCCTGGACCAGACAGGCCGGGGAAAAACTGTTTTTT.

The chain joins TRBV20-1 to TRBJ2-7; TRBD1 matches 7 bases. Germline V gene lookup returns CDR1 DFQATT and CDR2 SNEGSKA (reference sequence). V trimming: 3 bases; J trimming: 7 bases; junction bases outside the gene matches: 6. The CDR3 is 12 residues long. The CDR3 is CSASDRDREQYF. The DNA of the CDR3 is TGCAGTGCTAGTGACAGGGATCGTGAGCAGTACTTC.

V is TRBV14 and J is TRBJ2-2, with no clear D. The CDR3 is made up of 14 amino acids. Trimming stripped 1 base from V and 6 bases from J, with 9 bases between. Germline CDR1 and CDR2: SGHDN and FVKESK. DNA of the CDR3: TGTGCCAGCAGCCAAGTTCGGAGCCCCGGGGAGCTGTTTTTT. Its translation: CASSQVRSPGELFF.

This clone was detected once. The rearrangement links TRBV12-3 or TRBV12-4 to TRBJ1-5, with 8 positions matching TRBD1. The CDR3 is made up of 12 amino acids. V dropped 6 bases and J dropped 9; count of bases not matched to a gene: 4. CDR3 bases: TGTGCCAGCAGCAGGGGGCGGGGGCCCCAGCATTTT. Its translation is CASSRGRGPQHF.

CDR3 coding DNA: TGTGCCAGCAGGGAAAGGGGAAGGTCCTACGAGCAGTACTTC. Its protein is CASRERGRSYEQYF. The chain is built from TRBV6-6 and TRBJ2-7; weak D call: TRBD1 (5 bases). V was pared by 6 bases and J by 1 base, with 13 bases between. Germline CDR1 reads MNHNY; CDR2 reads SVGAGI (reference sequence). The CDR3 length is 14 residues.

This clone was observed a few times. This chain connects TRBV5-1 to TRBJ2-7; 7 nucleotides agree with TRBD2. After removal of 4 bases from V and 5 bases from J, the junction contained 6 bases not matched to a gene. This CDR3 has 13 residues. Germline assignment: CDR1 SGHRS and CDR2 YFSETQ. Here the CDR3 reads CASSRRGGDEQYF. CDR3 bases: TGCGCCAGCAGCCGTCGGGGAGGGGACGAGCAGTACTTC.

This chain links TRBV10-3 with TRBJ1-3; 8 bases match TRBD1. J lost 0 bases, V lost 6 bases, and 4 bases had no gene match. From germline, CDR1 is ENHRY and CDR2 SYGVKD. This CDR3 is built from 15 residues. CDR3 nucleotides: TGTGCCATCAGCGACAGGGGACTCTCTGGAAACACCATATATTTT. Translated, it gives CAISDRGLSGNTIYF.

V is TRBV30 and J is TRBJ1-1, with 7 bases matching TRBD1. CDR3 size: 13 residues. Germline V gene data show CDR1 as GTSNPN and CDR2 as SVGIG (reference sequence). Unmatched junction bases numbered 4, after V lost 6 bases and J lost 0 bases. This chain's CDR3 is CACRTGMNTEAFF. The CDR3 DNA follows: TGTGCCTGTCGGACAGGCATGAACACTGAAGCTTTCTTT.

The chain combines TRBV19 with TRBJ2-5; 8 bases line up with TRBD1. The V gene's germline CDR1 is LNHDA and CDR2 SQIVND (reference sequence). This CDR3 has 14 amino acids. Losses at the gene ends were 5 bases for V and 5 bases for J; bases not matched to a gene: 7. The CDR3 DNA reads TGTGCCAGTAGTTCCTCAGGGGGCGGGGAGACCCAGTACTTC. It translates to CASSSSGGGETQYF.

For the CDR3, the DNA is TGTGCCAGCAGCTTGACCCGGACTAGCAGGAGCTCCTACAATGAGCAGTTCTTC. Its protein product is CASSLTRTSRSSYNEQFF. V usage is TRBV7-9 and J usage is TRBJ2-1, with 8 positions matching TRBD2. The CDR3 has 18 residues. The germline V gene encodes CDR1 SEHNR and CDR2 FQNEAQ (reference sequence). V lost 3 bases, J lost 0 bases, and 10 bases stayed unmatched.

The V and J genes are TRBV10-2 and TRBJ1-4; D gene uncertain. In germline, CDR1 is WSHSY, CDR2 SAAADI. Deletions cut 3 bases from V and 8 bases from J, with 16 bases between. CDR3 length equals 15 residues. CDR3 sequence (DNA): TGCGCCAGCAGTGACGTCCGGGGTCCCCGGGAAAAACTGTTTTTT. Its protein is CASSDVRGPREKLFF.

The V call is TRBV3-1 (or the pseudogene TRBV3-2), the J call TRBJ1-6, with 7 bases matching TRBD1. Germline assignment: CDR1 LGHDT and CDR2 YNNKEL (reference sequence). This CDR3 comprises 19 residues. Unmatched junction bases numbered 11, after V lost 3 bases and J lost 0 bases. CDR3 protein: CASSHTTGTVSSYNSPLHF. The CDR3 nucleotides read TGTGCCAGCAGCCATACCACAGGGACAGTGAGCTCCTATAATTCACCCCTCCACTTT.

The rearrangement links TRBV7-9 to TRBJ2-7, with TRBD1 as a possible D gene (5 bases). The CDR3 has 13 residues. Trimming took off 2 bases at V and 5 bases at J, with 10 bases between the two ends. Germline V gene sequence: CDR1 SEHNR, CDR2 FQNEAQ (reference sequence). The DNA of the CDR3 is TGTGCCAGCAGCTTAACAGCAGGGCACGAGCAGTACTTC. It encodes CASSLTAGHEQYF. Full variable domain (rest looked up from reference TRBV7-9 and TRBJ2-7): DTGVSQNPRHKITKRGQNVTFRCDPISEHNRLYWYRQTLGQGPEFLTYFQNEAQLEKSRLLSDRFSAERPKGSFSTLEIQRTEQGDSAMYLCASSLTAGHEQYFGPGTRLTVT.

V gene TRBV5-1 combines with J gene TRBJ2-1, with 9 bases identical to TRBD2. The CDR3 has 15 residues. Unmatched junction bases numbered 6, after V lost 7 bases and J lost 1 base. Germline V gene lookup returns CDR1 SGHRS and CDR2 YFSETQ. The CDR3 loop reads CASGPSGTSYNEQFF. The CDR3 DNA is TGCGCCAGCGGCCCTAGCGGGACTTCCTACAATGAGCAGTTCTTC.

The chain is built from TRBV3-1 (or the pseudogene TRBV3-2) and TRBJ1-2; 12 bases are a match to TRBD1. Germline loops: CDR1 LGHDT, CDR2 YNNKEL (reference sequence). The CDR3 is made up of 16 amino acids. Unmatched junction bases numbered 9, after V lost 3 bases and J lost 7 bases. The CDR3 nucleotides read TGTGCCAGCAGCCATTCCCGGGACAGGGGGCAGGTTGGCTACACCTTC. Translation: CASSHSRDRGQVGYTF.

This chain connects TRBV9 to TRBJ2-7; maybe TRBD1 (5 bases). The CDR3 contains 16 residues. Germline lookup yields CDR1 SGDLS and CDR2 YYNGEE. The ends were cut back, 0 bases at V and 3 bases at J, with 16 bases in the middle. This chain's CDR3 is CASSVAGQASDYEQYF. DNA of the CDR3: TGTGCCAGCAGCGTAGCAGGGCAGGCGAGCGACTACGAGCAGTACTTC. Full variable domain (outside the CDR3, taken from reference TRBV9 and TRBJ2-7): DSGVTQTPKHLITATGQRVTLRCSPRSGDLSVYWYQQSLDQGLQFLIQYYNGEERAKGNILERFSAQQFPDLHSELNLSSLELGDSALYFCASSVAGQASDYEQYFGPGTRLTVT.

DNA for the CDR3: TGTGCCAGCAGCATAGTCTCTCAGCCCCAGCATTTT. Translation: CASSIVSQPQHF. The chain links TRBV5-8 to TRBJ1-5; D gene ambiguous. Trimming removed 4 bases from V and 6 bases from J, with 8 bases in between. This CDR3 is built from 12 residues. Germline V gene data show CDR1 as SGHTS and CDR2 as YDEGEE.

CDR3 nucleotide sequence: TGTGCCAGCAGCGTGGAGGGAAACACCATATATTTT. Residues: CASSVEGNTIYF. This chain joins TRBV9 and TRBJ1-3; no clear D gene. CDR3 length equals 12 residues. CDR1 SGDLS and CDR2 YYNGEE come from the germline V gene. V was shortened by 2 bases and J by 4 bases, with 4 bases between the two germline ends. The whole variable domain, filled in from reference TRBV9 and TRBJ1-3, reads DSGVTQTPKHLITATGQRVTLRCSPRSGDLSVYWYQQSLDQGLQFLIQYYNGEERAKGNILERFSAQQFPDLHSELNLSSLELGDSALYFCASSVEGNTIYFGEGSWLTVV.

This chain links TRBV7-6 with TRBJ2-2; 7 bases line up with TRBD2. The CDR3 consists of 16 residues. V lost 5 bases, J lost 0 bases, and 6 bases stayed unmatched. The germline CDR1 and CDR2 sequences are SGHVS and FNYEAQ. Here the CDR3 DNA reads TGTGCCAGCAGCCCGGAGACTAGCCCGAACACCGGGGAGCTGTTTTTT. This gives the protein CASSPETSPNTGELFF. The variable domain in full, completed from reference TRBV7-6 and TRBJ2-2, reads GAGVSQSPRYKVTKRGQDVALRCDPISGHVSLYWYRQALGQGPEFLTYFNYEAQQDKSGLPNDRFSAERPEGSISTLTIQRTEQRDSAMYRCASSPETSPNTGELFFGEGSRLTVL.

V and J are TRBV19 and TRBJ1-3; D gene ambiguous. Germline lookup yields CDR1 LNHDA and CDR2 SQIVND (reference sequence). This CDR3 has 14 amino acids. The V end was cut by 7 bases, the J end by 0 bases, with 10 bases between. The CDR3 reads CASKDGNSGNTIYF. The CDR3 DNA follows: TGTGCCAGTAAGGACGGGAACTCTGGAAACACCATATATTTT.

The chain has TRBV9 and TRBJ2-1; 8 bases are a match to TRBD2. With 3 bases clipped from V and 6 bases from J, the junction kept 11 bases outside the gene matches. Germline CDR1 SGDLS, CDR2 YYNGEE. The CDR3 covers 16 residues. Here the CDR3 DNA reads TGTGCCAGCAGCGCTCTACTAGCGGTGCTACCCAATGAGCAGTTCTTC. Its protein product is CASSALLAVLPNEQFF.

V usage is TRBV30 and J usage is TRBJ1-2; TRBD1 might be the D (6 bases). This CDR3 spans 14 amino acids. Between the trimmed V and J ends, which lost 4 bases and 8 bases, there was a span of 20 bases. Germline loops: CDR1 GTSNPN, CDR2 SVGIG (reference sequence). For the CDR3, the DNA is TGTGCCTGGACCCTGCAAAATACAGGGATGGGCTACACCTTC. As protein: CAWTLQNTGMGYTF.

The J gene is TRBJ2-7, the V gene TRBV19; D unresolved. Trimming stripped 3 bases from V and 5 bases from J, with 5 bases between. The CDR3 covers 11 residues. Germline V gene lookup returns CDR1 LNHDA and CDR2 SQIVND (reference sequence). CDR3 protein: CASSMYNEQYF. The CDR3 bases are TGTGCCAGTAGTATGTACAACGAGCAGTACTTC.